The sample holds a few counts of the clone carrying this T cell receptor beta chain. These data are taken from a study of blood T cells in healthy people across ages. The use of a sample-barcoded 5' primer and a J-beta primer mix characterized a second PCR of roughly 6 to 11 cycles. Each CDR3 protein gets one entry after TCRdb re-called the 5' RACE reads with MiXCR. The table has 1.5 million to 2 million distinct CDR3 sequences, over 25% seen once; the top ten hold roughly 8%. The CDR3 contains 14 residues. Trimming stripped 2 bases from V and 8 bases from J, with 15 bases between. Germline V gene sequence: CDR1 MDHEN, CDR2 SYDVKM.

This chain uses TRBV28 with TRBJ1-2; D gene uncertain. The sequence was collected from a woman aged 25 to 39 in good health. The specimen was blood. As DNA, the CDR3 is TGTGCCAGCAGTTTAGGAGGGCCCCAGTGGGGCTACACCTTC. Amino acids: CASSLGGPQWGYTF.